These T cell receptor beta chains were read from a single sample in a study of blood T cell repertoires in COVID-19. The protocol was immunoSEQ multiplex PCR, while the TCRdb copy is restricted to in-frame clones and leaves out a portion. The sample lists about 210,000 clones; roughly 82% were seen once. Sequences were obtained from peripheral blood. Every receptor here comes from a woman between 35 and 50 years old with acute or convalescent COVID-19. Each CDR3 is given with its conserved first and last residue. The D gene is left open where the match is weak. A clone size is listed for some rows: how often the clone was seen (once, few, many), or a class if it is expanded.

TGTGCCAGCAGCTCCGGGGGGTCTTCCTATAATTCACCCCTCCACTTT | CASSSGGSSYNSPLHF | - | TRBJ1-6 | 16 | - | TRBV11-2
TGTGCCATCAGCCCCGGGCCCCTCGAGAGGGACTATGGCTACACCTTC | CAISPGPLERDYGYTF | - | TRBJ1-2 | 16 | - | TRBV10-3
TGTGCCAGCAGTGACCCAGGGGGGAGCTCCTACAATGAGCAGTTCTTC | CASSDPGGSSYNEQFF | - | TRBJ2-1 | 16 | - | TRBV25-1
TGCGCCAGCAGTCCAGGGGTTCAAGAGACCCAGTACTTC | CASSPGVQETQYF | - | TRBJ2-5 | 13 | - | TRBV4-1
TGTGCCAGCAGCGCCGGGACAGCGATGACAGATACGCAGTATTTT | CASSAGTAMTDTQYF | TRBD1 | TRBJ2-3 | 15 | - | TRBV7-7
TGCGCCAGCAGGCCTCGGGGTCTCGGTCAGCCCCAGCATTTT | CASRPRGLGQPQHF | - | TRBJ1-5 | 14 | - | TRBV10-2
TGCGCCAGCAGTCAATCGGGGAGGGCAGCGAACACCGGGGAGCTGTTTTTT | CASSQSGRAANTGELFF | TRBD2 | TRBJ2-2 | 17 | - | TRBV23-1
TGTGCCAGCAGCCCGGGGGGGACTGTATCTGAAAAACTGTTTTTT | CASSPGGTVSEKLFF | - | TRBJ1-4 | 15 | once | TRBV5-4
TGTGCCAGCAGTTATGAGGGCCTCTACGAGCAGTACTTC | CASSYEGLYEQYF | - | TRBJ2-7 | 13 | - | TRBV6-5
TGCGCCCGCAGCCACGGGGGGGCCGGGGGGGGAACAGATACGCAGTATTTT | CARSHGGAGGGTDTQYF | TRBD2 | TRBJ2-3 | 17 | - | TRBV4-1
TGCGCCAGCAGCCCAGGACAGTTAGATTACGAGCAGTACTTC | CASSPGQLDYEQYF | - | TRBJ2-7 | 14 | - | TRBV5-1
TGTGCCAGCAGTTTGGCGGATGGGGCCAACGTCCTGACTTTC | CASSLADGANVLTF | - | TRBJ2-6 | 14 | - | TRBV6-5
TGTGCCAGCAGCCTGGGACAGGGGTTTAGGCAGCCCCAGCATTTT | CASSLGQGFRQPQHF | TRBD1 | TRBJ1-5 | 15 | - | TRBV28
TGTGCCAGCAGCCCCAGAACGACAGCGCGGAACACTGAAGCTTTCTTT | CASSPRTTARNTEAFF | - | TRBJ1-1 | 16 | few | TRBV5-5
TGCGCCAGCAGCTTGATCCGGGACACTGAAGCTTTCTTT | CASSLIRDTEAFF | - | TRBJ1-1 | 13 | - | TRBV5-1
TGTGCCAGCAGGCAAGACAGACCGCCTTACGAGCAGTACTTC | CASRQDRPPYEQYF | - | TRBJ2-7 | 14 | - | TRBV6-5
TGTGCCAGCAGCCCTCTACCTGCTGATAATTCACCCCTCCACTTT | CASSPLPADNSPLHF | - | TRBJ1-6 | 15 | - | TRBV9
TGTGCCAGCAGCTTAGAAGGACACTCGGCCTACAATGAGCAGTTCTTC | CASSLEGHSAYNEQFF | - | TRBJ2-1 | 16 | - | TRBV5-5
TGTGCCAGCAGCTCTCACAGGGGGCAGGGTGAGCAGTTCTTC | CASSSHRGQGEQFF | TRBD1 | TRBJ2-1 | 14 | - | TRBV7-3
TGCAGCGTTGAAGATTTGCAGGTTATTGCTGGCTACACCTTC | CSVEDLQVIAGYTF | - | TRBJ1-2 | 14 | - | TRBV29-1
TGTGCCAGTAGGTCGTGGGAGACAGATACGCAGTATTTT | CASRSWETDTQYF | - | TRBJ2-3 | 13 | - | TRBV19
TGTGCCAGCAGATCCCTGACAGGGGGGTTCTACAATGAGCAGTTCTTC | CASRSLTGGFYNEQFF | TRBD1 | TRBJ2-1 | 16 | few | TRBV2
TGTGCCAGCAGCCGCCAGGGTAGACTAGCGTTATTGAGCTCCTACGAGCAGTACTTC | CASSRQGRLALLSSYEQYF | TRBD2 | TRBJ2-7 | 19 | - | TRBV7-2
TGTGCCAGCAGTGAAACCAGGGGGAGGACTGAAGCTTTCTTT | CASSETRGRTEAFF | TRBD1 | TRBJ1-1 | 14 | - | TRBV2
TGTGCCAGCAGCCTGGAAAGGCAGGGGGTCCAAGAGACCCAGTACTTC | CASSLERQGVQETQYF | TRBD1 | TRBJ2-5 | 16 | - | TRBV5-4
TGTGCCACCAGTGATTTGTACAGGTCCACCGGGGAGCTGTTTTTT | CATSDLYRSTGELFF | - | TRBJ2-2 | 15 | - | TRBV24-1
TGCGCCAGCAGCTTGGGAACGAGGGTGAACACTGAAGCTTTCTTT | CASSLGTRVNTEAFF | - | TRBJ1-1 | 15 | - | TRBV5-1
TGTGCCAGCAGCTTCCTAGCGGGTGGTTACAATGAGCAGTTCTTC | CASSFLAGGYNEQFF | TRBD2 | TRBJ2-1 | 15 | - | TRBV14
TGTGCCAGCCACATGGGACTGCTTCACCGGGGAGAGCTGTTTTTT | CASHMGLLHRGELFF | - | TRBJ2-2 | 15 | - | TRBV7-9
TGTGCCAGTAGTATAGGGCAGGGTGCGGGGGAGCTGTTTTTT | CASSIGQGAGELFF | - | TRBJ2-2 | 14 | - | TRBV19
TGTGCCAGCAGCCAGGGGGGACTAGCGGGGAATGAGCAGTTCTTC | CASSQGGLAGNEQFF | TRBD2 | TRBJ2-1 | 15 | - | TRBV3-1/TRBV3-2
TGTGCCAGCAGCTTAGGAGTTGGCGGGAGAGCTGGAGAGACCCAGTACTTC | CASSLGVGGRAGETQYF | TRBD2 | TRBJ2-5 | 17 | - | TRBV7-8
TGTGCCAGCAGCTTAGGGGACAGGGGATCGACAGATACGCAGTATTTT | CASSLGDRGSTDTQYF | TRBD1 | TRBJ2-3 | 16 | - | TRBV7-2
TGTGCCAGCAGCTTGGGAGGCGGGAGAGGAGACGAGCAGTACTTC | CASSLGGGRGDEQYF | TRBD2 | TRBJ2-7 | 15 | few | TRBV5-4
TGTGCCAGCAGTGATATGGCGGCCAAAGCCAAAAACATTCAGTACTTC | CASSDMAAKAKNIQYF | - | TRBJ2-4 | 16 | - | TRBV2
TGCGCCAGCAGCAAGGGACAGAGCTCCTACAATGAGCAGTTCTTC | CASSKGQSSYNEQFF | TRBD1 | TRBJ2-1 | 15 | - | TRBV5-1
TGCAGTGCTAGGAGGGAGAATGAGCAGTTCTTC | CSARRENEQFF | - | TRBJ2-1 | 11 | once | TRBV20-1